This T cell receptor beta chain came from a study of blood T cell repertoires in COVID-19. Germline CDR1 and CDR2: LNHNV and YYDKDF (reference sequence). The CDR3 contains 16 residues. Trimming took 5 bases from V and 4 from J, leaving 18 bases between them. Generated by immunoSEQ multiplex PCR, the TCRdb table keeps only in-frame clones and is missing some. The sample has approximately 220,000 clones; 80% are singletons. The J gene is TRBJ1-5, the V gene TRBV15; weak D call: TRBD1 (6 bases). What was sequenced was PBMCs or T cells enriched from blood (not recorded which). This receptor was identified in a woman in her forties with acute COVID-19. This CDR3 reads CATSLDWGGQNQPQHF. CDR3 DNA sequence: TGTGCCACCAGCTTAGACTGGGGGGGGCAGAATCAGCCCCAGCATTTT.